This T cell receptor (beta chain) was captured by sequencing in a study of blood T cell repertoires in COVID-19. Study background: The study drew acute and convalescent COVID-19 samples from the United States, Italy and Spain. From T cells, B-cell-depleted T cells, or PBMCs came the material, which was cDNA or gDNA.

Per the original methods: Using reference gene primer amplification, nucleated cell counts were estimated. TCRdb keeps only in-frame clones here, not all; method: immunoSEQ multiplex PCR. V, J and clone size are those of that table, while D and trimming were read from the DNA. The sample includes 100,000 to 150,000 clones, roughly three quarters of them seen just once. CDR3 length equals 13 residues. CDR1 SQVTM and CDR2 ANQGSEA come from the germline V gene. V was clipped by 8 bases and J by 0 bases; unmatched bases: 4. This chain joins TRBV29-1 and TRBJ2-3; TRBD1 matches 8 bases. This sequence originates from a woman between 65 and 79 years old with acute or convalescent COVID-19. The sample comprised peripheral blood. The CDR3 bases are TGCAGCTGCCGACAGGGGAGCACAGATACGCAGTATTTT. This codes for CSCRQGSTDTQYF.